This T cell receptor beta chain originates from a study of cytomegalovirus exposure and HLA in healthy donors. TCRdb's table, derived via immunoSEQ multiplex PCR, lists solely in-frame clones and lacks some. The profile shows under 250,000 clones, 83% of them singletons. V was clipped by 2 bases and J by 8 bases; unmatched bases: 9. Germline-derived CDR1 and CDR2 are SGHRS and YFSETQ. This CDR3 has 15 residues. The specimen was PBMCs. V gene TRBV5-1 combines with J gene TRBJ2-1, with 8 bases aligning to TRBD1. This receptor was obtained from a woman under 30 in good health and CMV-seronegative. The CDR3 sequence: CASSFRDRGSYEQFF. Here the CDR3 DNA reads TGCGCCAGCAGCTTTCGAGACAGGGGCTCCTATGAGCAGTTCTTC. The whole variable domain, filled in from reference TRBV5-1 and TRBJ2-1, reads KAGVTQTPRYLIKTRGQQVTLSCSPISGHRSVSWYQQTPGQGLQFLFEYFSETQRNKGNFPGRFSGRQFSNSRSEMNVSTLELGDSALYLCASSFRDRGSYEQFFGPGTRLTVL.